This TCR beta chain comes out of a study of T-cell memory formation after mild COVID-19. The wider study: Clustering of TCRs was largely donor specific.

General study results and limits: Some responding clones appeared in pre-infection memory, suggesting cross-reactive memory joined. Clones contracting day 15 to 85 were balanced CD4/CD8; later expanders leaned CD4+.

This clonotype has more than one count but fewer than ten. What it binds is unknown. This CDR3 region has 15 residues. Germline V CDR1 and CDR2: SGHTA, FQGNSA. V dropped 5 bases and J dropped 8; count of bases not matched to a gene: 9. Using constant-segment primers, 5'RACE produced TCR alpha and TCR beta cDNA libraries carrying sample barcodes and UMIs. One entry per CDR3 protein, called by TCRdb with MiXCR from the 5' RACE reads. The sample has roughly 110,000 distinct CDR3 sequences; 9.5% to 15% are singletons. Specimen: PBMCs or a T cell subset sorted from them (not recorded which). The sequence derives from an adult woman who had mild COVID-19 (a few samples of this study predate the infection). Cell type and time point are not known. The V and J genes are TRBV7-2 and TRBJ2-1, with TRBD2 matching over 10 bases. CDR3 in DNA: TGTGCCAGCAGCACCTCTAGCGGGGGCCGCTATGAGCAGTTCTTC. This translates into CASSTSSGGRYEQFF.